This TCR beta chain was sequenced in a study of cytomegalovirus exposure and HLA in healthy donors. The V gene's germline CDR1 is WNHNN and CDR2 SYGVQD (reference sequence). There are 16 residues in the CDR3. The V gene end was trimmed by 3 bases and the J gene end by 5 bases; junction bases not matched to a gene: 11. 13 Jbeta primers and 60 Vbeta primers were used for the PCR. The repertoire was sequenced with immunoSEQ multiplex PCR; TCRdb's copy has only in-frame clones and lacks some. The clone table shows 130,000 or so clones, with the ten largest holding approximately 1.6%. The chain carries TRBV10-1 and TRBJ1-1; 8 bases agree with TRBD1. The origin of this receptor is a man aged 18 to 35 in good health and CMV-seronegative. The sequencing sample was made of PBMCs. This CDR3 is CASSETPGGARTEAFF. The CDR3 nucleotides read TGCGCCAGCAGTGAAACCCCAGGGGGCGCGAGGACTGAAGCTTTCTTT.